Listed here are 10 T cell receptor beta chains from one sample, sequenced in a study of T cell repertoires in cytomegalovirus infection. TCRdb itself ran the reads through MiXCR, one entry per CDR3 protein. This table has 100,000 to 150,000 distinct CDR3 sequences, about 24% appearing once. Their recognized antigens are unknown. The sequencing input was PBMCs, sequenced either directly or after in vitro stimulation (not recorded which). These receptors were taken from a human donor in good health (CMV status not recorded). Some clones in this sample may be carry-over from other donors' samples.

There are a few counts of this clonotype. The chain uses TRBV30 and TRBJ2-5; D possibly corresponds to TRBD1 (6 bases). The CDR3 has 14 residues. The germline gives CDR1 GTSNPN, CDR2 SVGIG (reference sequence). V lost 2 bases to trimming and J lost 2 bases, with 12 bases between them. In nucleotides, the CDR3 is TGTGCCTGGAGTAGGGACAATAATCAAGAGACCCAGTACTTC. This sequence encodes CAWSRDNNQETQYF.

This CDR3 reads CASRIHSRNEQFF. CDR3 bases: TGTGCCAGCAGGATTCACAGCAGGAATGAGCAGTTCTTC. The chain combines TRBV28 with TRBJ2-1, with unresolved D. The CDR3 totals 13 residues. Germline V gene lookup returns CDR1 MDHEN and CDR2 SYDVKM. Trimming stripped 6 bases from V and 7 bases from J, with 13 bases between.

This chain uses TRBV4-2 with TRBJ1-2, with 7 bases matching TRBD1. This CDR3 has 14 amino acids. Germline values: CDR1 LGHNA, CDR2 YNFKEQ. Trimming at V came to 1 base and at J to 6 bases, leaving 5 bases not matched to a gene. The CDR3, as DNA: TGTGCCAGCAGCCAAGCAACAGGGGAGGATGGCTACACCTTC. It encodes CASSQATGEDGYTF.

V is TRBV12-3 or TRBV12-4 and J is TRBJ2-3; D perhaps matches TRBD1 (5 bases). The CDR3 contains 11 residues. Between the trimmed V and J ends, which lost 7 bases and 6 bases, there was a span of 8 bases. The CDR3 DNA reads TGTGCCAGCACCCCAGGGGATACGCAGTATTTT. Protein: CASTPGDTQYF.

This clonotype was counted many times. The chain carries TRBV12-3 or TRBV12-4 and TRBJ2-2, with D possibly matching TRBD2 (6 bases). The CDR3 totals 15 residues. V was pared by 2 bases and J by 7 bases, with 14 bases between. CDR3 coding DNA: TGTGCCAGCAGTTTAAGAACCGAGGGAGGCGGGGAGCTGTTTTTT. Translation gives CASSLRTEGGGELFF.

The J gene is TRBJ2-5, the V gene TRBV7-2; D may be TRBD2 (7 bases). The CDR3 sequence is 15 residues long. The germline V and J ends were trimmed by 3 bases and 1 base, with 12 bases remaining between them. Germline CDR1 SGHTA, CDR2 FQGNSA. DNA for the CDR3: TGTGCCAGCAGCTTTCAAAGGGGGGGCCAAGAGACCCAGTACTTC. Its protein is CASSFQRGGQETQYF.

V gene TRBV29-1 combines with J gene TRBJ2-7, with 8 bases aligning to TRBD2. The CDR3 contains 13 residues. CDR1 and CDR2 from the germline V gene are SQVTM and ANQGSEA. V lost 4 bases and J lost 0; bases outside the gene matches: 2. Here the CDR3 reads CSVGTSRSYEQYF. The CDR3 DNA sequence: TGCAGCGTTGGGACTAGCCGCTCCTACGAGCAGTACTTC.

This clonotype was seen many times. The chain joins TRBV4-3 to TRBJ2-1; D not certain. Germline CDR1 is LGHNA and CDR2 is YSLEER. The V gene lost 1 base and the J gene lost 8 bases, with 15 bases spanning the gap. This CDR3 spans 15 amino acids. CDR3 region: CASSQAYPSRDEQFF. CDR3 sequence (DNA): TGCGCCAGCAGCCAAGCCTATCCGTCCCGGGATGAGCAGTTCTTC.

This clonotype was observed at least ten times. This chain links TRBV7-2 with TRBJ2-2; 11 nucleotides line up with TRBD2. The length of the CDR3 is 16 residues. The V segment lost 3 bases and the J segment 3 bases; nucleotides outside the gene matches: 3. CDR1 is SGHTA and CDR2 is FQGNSA in the germline V gene. The CDR3 loop is CASSFGLAGYTGELFF. CDR3 bases: TGTGCCAGCAGCTTCGGACTAGCGGGTTACACCGGGGAGCTGTTTTTT.

The chain couples TRBV29-1 to TRBJ2-5; 8 bases are a match to TRBD1. The J segment lost 6 bases and the V segment lost 0 bases, leaving 6 bases of the junction unmatched. The CDR3 contains 14 residues. Per the germline V gene, CDR1 is SQVTM and CDR2 is ANQGSEA. CDR3 region: CSVEDPDRAQTQYF. CDR3 coding DNA: TGCAGCGTTGAAGACCCGGACAGGGCCCAGACCCAGTACTTC.